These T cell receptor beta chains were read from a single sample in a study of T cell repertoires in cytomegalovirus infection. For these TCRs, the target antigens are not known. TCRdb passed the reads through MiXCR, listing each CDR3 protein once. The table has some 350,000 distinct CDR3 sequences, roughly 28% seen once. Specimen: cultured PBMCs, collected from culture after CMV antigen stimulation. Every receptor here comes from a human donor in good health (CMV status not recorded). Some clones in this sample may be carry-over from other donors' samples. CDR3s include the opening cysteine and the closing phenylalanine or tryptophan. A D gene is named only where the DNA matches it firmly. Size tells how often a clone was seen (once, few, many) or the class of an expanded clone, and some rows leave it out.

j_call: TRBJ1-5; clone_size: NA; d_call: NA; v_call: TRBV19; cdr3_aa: CASSPREVYSNQPQHF; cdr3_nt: TGTGCCAGTAGCCCCAGGGAGGTTTATAGCAATCAGCCCCAGCATTTT
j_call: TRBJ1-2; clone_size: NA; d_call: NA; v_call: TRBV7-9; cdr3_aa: CASSPSHGYTF; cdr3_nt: TGTGCCAGCAGCCCGTCCCATGGCTACACCTTC
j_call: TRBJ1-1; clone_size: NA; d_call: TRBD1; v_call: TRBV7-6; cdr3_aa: CASSLTGTGGPNTEAFF; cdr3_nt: TGTGCCAGCAGCTTAACCGGGACAGGGGGACCGAACACTGAAGCTTTCTTT
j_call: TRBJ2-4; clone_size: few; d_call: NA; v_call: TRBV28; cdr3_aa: CATGQLLLAKNIQYF; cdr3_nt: TGTGCCACCGGACAGTTGCTTCTAGCCAAAAACATTCAGTACTTC
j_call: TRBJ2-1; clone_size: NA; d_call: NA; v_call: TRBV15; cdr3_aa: CATSREGGGPYNEQFF; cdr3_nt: TGTGCCACCAGCAGAGAGGGCGGGGGCCCCTACAATGAGCAGTTCTTC
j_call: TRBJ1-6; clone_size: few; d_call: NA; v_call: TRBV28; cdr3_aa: CASSSPEPRDPKKPLHF; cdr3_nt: TGTGCCAGCAGTTCCCCAGAGCCCAGGGACCCGAAGAAACCCCTCCACTTT
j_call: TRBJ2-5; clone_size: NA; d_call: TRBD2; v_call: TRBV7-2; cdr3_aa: CASSFPRGGQETQYF; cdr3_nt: TGTGCCAGCAGCTTCCCCCGGGGGGGCCAAGAGACCCAGTACTTC
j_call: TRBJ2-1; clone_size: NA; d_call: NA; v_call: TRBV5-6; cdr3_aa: CASSPGLISDNEQFF; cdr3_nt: TGTGCCAGCAGCCCAGGGTTAATATCGGACAATGAGCAGTTCTTC
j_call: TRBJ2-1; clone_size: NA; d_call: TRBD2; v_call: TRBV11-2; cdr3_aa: CASSTSGLAGGYSYNEQFF; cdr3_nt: TGTGCCAGCAGCACCTCCGGACTAGCGGGAGGGTACTCCTACAATGAGCAGTTCTTC
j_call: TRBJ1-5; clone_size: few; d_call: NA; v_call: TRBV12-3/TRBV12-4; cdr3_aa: CASSLTDNQPQHF; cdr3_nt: TGTGCCAGCAGTTTAACAGACAATCAGCCCCAGCATTTT
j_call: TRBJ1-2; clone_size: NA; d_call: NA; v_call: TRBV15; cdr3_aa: CATSRNRPGGDGYTF; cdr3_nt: TGTGCCACCAGCAGAAACCGCCCGGGGGGCGACGGCTACACCTTC
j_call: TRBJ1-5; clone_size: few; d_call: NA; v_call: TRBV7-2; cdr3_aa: CASSLERAQPQHF; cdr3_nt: TGTGCCAGCAGCCTAGAAAGGGCTCAGCCCCAGCATTTT
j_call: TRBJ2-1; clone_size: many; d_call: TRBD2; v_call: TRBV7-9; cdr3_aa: CASSYIQGLRLAGDDEQFF; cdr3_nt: TGTGCCAGCAGCTACATACAGGGGCTTCGACTAGCGGGAGACGATGAGCAGTTCTTC
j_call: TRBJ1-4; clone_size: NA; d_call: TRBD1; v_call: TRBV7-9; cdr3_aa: CASSGTGGEKLFF; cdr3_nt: TGTGCCAGCAGTGGGACAGGGGGCGAAAAACTGTTTTTT
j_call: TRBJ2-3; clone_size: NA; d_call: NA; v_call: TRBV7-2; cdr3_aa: CASSPTGDTQYF; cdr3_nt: TGTGCCAGCAGTCCGACGGGAGATACGCAGTATTTT
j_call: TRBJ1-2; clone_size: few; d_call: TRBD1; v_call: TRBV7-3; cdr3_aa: CASTVGTGANYGYTF; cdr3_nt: TGTGCCAGCACCGTTGGGACAGGAGCTAACTATGGCTACACCTTC
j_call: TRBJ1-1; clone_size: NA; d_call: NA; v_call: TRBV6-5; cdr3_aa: CASRTKGNTEAFF; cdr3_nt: TGTGCCAGCAGGACGAAAGGGAACACTGAAGCTTTCTTT